The source of this T cell receptor beta chain is a study of response to subunit inactivated influenza vaccine. General observations from the study: A suggestion made by the authors is that each seasonal influenza vaccination recruits few new T cells.

A single record per CDR3 protein comes from TCRdb applying MiXCR to the RT-PCR reads. The sample contains hundreds of thousands of distinct CDR3 sequences, under 9% of which appear only once. Germline loops: CDR1 SGHRS, CDR2 YFSETQ. The CDR3 covers 14 residues. The J segment lost 10 bases and the V segment lost 2 bases, leaving 7 bases of the junction unmatched. This clonotype has just a few counts. Its antigen is not identified. Material: PBMCs from blood, obtained roughly 24 months after vaccination. This clonotype was obtained from a man aged 50 to 69 who received an inactivated influenza vaccine. The V call is TRBV5-1, the J call TRBJ1-2; 11 bases map to TRBD1. The CDR3 nucleotides are TGCGCCAGCAGCTTCCTTCCGGGACAGGGGGACTACACCTTC. This codes for CASSFLPGQGDYTF. The full variable domain, with the rest looked up from reference TRBV5-1 and TRBJ1-2, is KAGVTQTPRYLIKTRGQQVTLSCSPISGHRSVSWYQQTPGQGLQFLFEYFSETQRNKGNFPGRFSGRQFSNSRSEMNVSTLELGDSALYLCASSFLPGQGDYTFGSGTRLTVV.